Below are 31 T cell receptor beta chains sequenced from a single sample in a study of cytomegalovirus exposure and HLA in healthy donors. The PCR employed 60 Vbeta primers together with 13 Jbeta primers. Here immunoSEQ multiplex PCR was the method, and the copy in TCRdb shows in-frame clones only, minus some. Of under 200,000 clones in the sample, about 82% are singletons; the top ten hold 0.6% to 0.9%. Sequenced material: PBMCs. The receptors here all came from a female donor in good health and CMV-seronegative.

The sample holds a few counts of this clone. The chain couples TRBV19 to TRBJ1-1; weak D call: TRBD1 (5 bases). V lost 6 bases to trimming and J lost 4 bases, with 15 bases between them. The CDR3 loop spans 14 amino acids. Looked up from germline, CDR1 is LNHDA and CDR2 is SQIVND (reference sequence). CDR3 sequence (DNA): TGTGCCAGTAGCTCGGGGGGAGGTAGCACTGAAGCTTTCTTT. Translated, it gives CASSSGGGSTEAFF. The entire variable domain, with the rest obtained from reference TRBV19 and TRBJ1-1, is as follows: DGGITQSPKYLFRKEGQNVTLSCEQNLNHDAMYWYRQDPGQGLRLIYYSQIVNDFQKGDIAEGYSVSREKKESFPLTVTSAQKNPTAFYLCASSSGGGSTEAFFGQGTRLTVV.

This chain uses TRBV7-9 with TRBJ2-3; TRBD1 aligns across 12 bases. The junction had 6 bases not matched to a gene; V was cut back by 0 bases and J by 11 bases. Germline CDR1 reads SEHNR; CDR2 reads FQNEAQ (reference sequence). This CDR3 comprises 15 residues. For the CDR3, the DNA is TGTGCCAGCAGCTTAGCGGGACAGGGGGCCTCCGGGCAGTATTTT. Its protein product is CASSLAGQGASGQYF. The full variable domain, in which reference TRBV7-9 and TRBJ2-3 provide the parts outside the CDR3, is DTGVSQNPRHKITKRGQNVTFRCDPISEHNRLYWYRQTLGQGPEFLTYFQNEAQLEKSRLLSDRFSAERPKGSFSTLEIQRTEQGDSAMYLCASSLAGQGASGQYFGPGTRLTVL.

The chain couples TRBV5-1 to TRBJ2-3; possibly TRBD1 for D (5 bases). The CDR3 runs 15 residues. In germline, CDR1 is SGHRS, CDR2 YFSETQ. V was clipped by 5 bases and J by 0 bases, with 13 bases between them. The CDR3: CASSLEDTSTDTQYF. DNA of the CDR3: TGCGCCAGCAGTCTAGAGGACACGAGCACAGATACGCAGTATTTT.

Here the CDR3 reads CASSKIAGLYEQYF. CDR3 DNA: TGTGCCAGCAGCAAAATAGCGGGGCTCTACGAGCAGTACTTC. V usage is TRBV7-2 and J usage is TRBJ2-7; 8 positions agree with TRBD2. Trimming cost V 5 bases and J 3 bases; bases outside gene matches: 6. CDR3 length equals 14 residues. The germline CDR1 and CDR2 sequences are SGHTA and FQGNSA.

Turning to this clone: Mismatch with germline at one junction end may stem from a read error. The V and J genes are TRBV30 and TRBJ2-4; 9 bases align to TRBD2. Per germline, CDR1 GTSNPN and CDR2 SVGIG (reference sequence). The CDR3 contains 15 residues. Here the CDR3 DNA reads TGTGCCTGGAGTGTCTCTAGCGGGGCCAAAAACAGTCAGTACTTC. Its protein is CAWSVSSGAKNSQYF. The full variable domain, in which reference TRBV30 and TRBJ2-4 provide the parts outside the CDR3, is SQTIHQWPATLVQPVGSPLSLECTVEGTSNPNLYWYRQAAGRGLQLLFYSVGIGQISSEVPQNLSASRPQDRQFILSSKKLLLSDSGFYLCAWSVSSGAKNSQYFGAGTRLSVL.

This chain links TRBV7-2 with TRBJ1-3; D remains ambiguous. The ends were cut back, 6 bases at V and 0 bases at J, with 12 bases in the middle. Per the germline V gene, CDR1 is SGHTA and CDR2 is FQGNSA. The CDR3 consists of 15 residues. CDR3 sequence: CASRSLVNSGNTIYF. CDR3 nucleotide sequence: TGTGCCAGCAGGTCCCTAGTAAACTCTGGAAACACCATATATTTT.

This clone was recorded a few times. The V call is TRBV6-1, the J call TRBJ2-1; TRBD1 matches at 9 bases. J lost 6 bases, V lost 3 bases, and 12 bases had no gene match. The CDR3 has 17 amino acids. Germline V gene lookup returns CDR1 MNHNS and CDR2 SASEGT. The CDR3 sequence: CASSEGFRDRVGNEQFF. In nucleotides, the CDR3 is TGTGCCAGCAGTGAGGGTTTCCGGGACAGGGTGGGCAATGAGCAGTTCTTC.

V is TRBV19 and J is TRBJ2-1; 12 bases are shared with TRBD2. Trimming removed 5 bases from V and 15 bases from J; junction bases left unmatched: 5. Germline values: CDR1 LNHDA, CDR2 SQIVND (reference sequence). The CDR3 length is 12 residues. The CDR3 DNA reads TGTGCCAGTAGTTTCCTAGCGGGAGGGAGGTTCTTC. As protein: CASSFLAGGRFF. Full variable domain (remainder filled in from reference TRBV19 and TRBJ2-1): DGGITQSPKYLFRKEGQNVTLSCEQNLNHDAMYWYRQDPGQGLRLIYYSQIVNDFQKGDIAEGYSVSREKKESFPLTVTSAQKNPTAFYLCASSFLAGGRFFGPGTRLTVL.

This clone turned up a few times. The J gene is TRBJ2-1, the V gene TRBV7-3; 7 nucleotides line up with TRBD1. Germline CDR1 and CDR2: SGHTA and FQGTGA. This CDR3 contains 16 residues. Losses at the gene ends were 3 bases for V and 10 bases for J; bases not matched to a gene: 15. The CDR3 protein is CASSLDRDSSLREQFF. CDR3 coding DNA: TGTGCCAGCAGCTTGGACCGGGACAGCTCTCTGAGAGAGCAGTTCTTC.

This chain uses TRBV25-1 with TRBJ1-1; 9 bases are a match to TRBD1. The CDR3 is 16 amino acids. V trimming: 8 bases; J trimming: 4 bases; junction bases outside the gene matches: 14. Germline values: CDR1 MGHDK, CDR2 SYGVNS. CDR3 protein: CASGISSGQGSTEAFF. CDR3 bases: TGTGCCAGCGGAATATCTTCCGGACAGGGGAGCACTGAAGCTTTCTTT.

The V gene is TRBV10-2, the J gene TRBJ1-2; D perhaps matches TRBD1 (6 bases). The germline V gene has CDR1 WSHSY and CDR2 SAAADI. This CDR3 contains 13 residues. Trimming removed 6 bases from V and 4 bases from J, with 12 bases in between. CDR3 protein: CASSPQGTYGYTF. The CDR3 region has the DNA TGCGCCAGCAGCCCCCAGGGGACCTATGGCTACACCTTC.

The chain employs TRBV18 and TRBJ2-1, with 8 bases lining up with TRBD2. The CDR3 contains 15 residues. Trimming took 6 bases from V and 5 from J; bases not matched to a gene: 9. The germline CDR1 and CDR2 sequences are KGHSH and LQKENI. Here the CDR3 reads CASSPSSAGDNEQFF. As DNA, the CDR3 is TGTGCCAGCTCCCCTAGTTCAGCGGGGGACAATGAGCAGTTCTTC.

This chain connects TRBV10-2 to TRBJ2-7, with 7 positions matching TRBD2. In germline, CDR1 is WSHSY, CDR2 SAAADI. The trim removed 7 bases at V and 3 bases at J, leaving 12 bases unmatched. This CDR3 is 15 amino acids long. This CDR3 reads CASKGGLGGHYEQYF. CDR3 coding DNA: TGCGCCAGCAAGGGAGGGCTAGGAGGACACTACGAGCAGTACTTC.

The chain combines TRBV28 with TRBJ2-3, with a weak D call TRBD2 (6 bases). The CDR3 loop spans 15 amino acids. From germline, CDR1 is MDHEN and CDR2 SYDVKM. The V and J ends lost 2 bases and 2 bases respectively, with 11 bases between them. Here the CDR3 DNA reads TGTGCCAGCAGTTTAGCGGGAACTGCCACAGATACGCAGTATTTT. This codes for CASSLAGTATDTQYF.

Written as DNA, the CDR3 is TGTGCCAGCAGTGTTACAACTCCTAGTGGTGAGCAGTTCTTC. Translation: CASSVTTPSGEQFF. The chain uses TRBV28 and TRBJ2-1; D is unresolved. Germline V CDR1 and CDR2: MDHEN, SYDVKM. This CDR3 contains 14 residues. Trimming stripped 5 bases from V and 9 bases from J, with 17 bases between.

The V call is TRBV10-3, the J call TRBJ2-7; TRBD2 aligns across 12 bases. After removal of 6 bases from V and 4 bases from J, the junction contained 7 bases not matched to a gene. From germline, CDR1 is ENHRY and CDR2 SYGVKD. This CDR3 comprises 15 residues. The DNA of the CDR3 is TGTGCCATCAGGGCCCAGACTAGCGGGAGTTACGAGCAGTACTTC. Translation gives CAIRAQTSGSYEQYF.

V is TRBV5-4 and J is TRBJ2-5; D might be TRBD1 (5 bases). Trimming removed 3 bases from V and 2 bases from J, with 14 bases in between. Per germline, CDR1 SGHNT and CDR2 YYREEE (reference sequence). This CDR3 is 15 amino acids long. The CDR3 DNA is TGTGCCAGCAGCTCCCGCAGGGAACTACAAGAGACCCAGTACTTC. Amino acid sequence: CASSSRRELQETQYF.

This sequence joins TRBV6-5 and TRBJ2-7; D not resolved. The germline CDR1 and CDR2 sequences are MNHEY and SVGAGI. This CDR3 is built from 15 residues. V was pared by 0 bases and J by 2 bases, with 11 bases between. The CDR3 bases are TGTGCCAGCAGTTACTCCACTATCTCGCCCTACGAGCAGTACTTC. Residues: CASSYSTISPYEQYF.

The gene calls are TRBV29-1 and TRBJ2-1; D may be TRBD2 (6 bases). V shed 7 bases and J shed 0 bases, with 16 bases lying between them. CDR1 SQVTM and CDR2 ANQGSEA come from the germline V gene. CDR3 length: 15 amino acids. CDR3 bases: TGCAGCGCCGGGGAGGTCGGGATCTCCTACAATGAGCAGTTCTTC. It specifies CSAGEVGISYNEQFF.

V is TRBV9 and J is TRBJ2-6; the D is unclear. The CDR3 contains 15 residues. The germline V and J ends were trimmed by 3 bases and 0 bases, with 7 bases remaining between them. In germline, CDR1 is SGDLS, CDR2 YYNGEE. DNA for the CDR3: TGTGCCAGCAGCGCCGGAGACTCTGGGGCCAACGTCCTGACTTTC. Amino acids: CASSAGDSGANVLTF.

Worth noting for this clone: The junction differs from germline at one of its ends, possibly a read error. The V and J genes are TRBV30 and TRBJ2-6; tentative D call: TRBD1 (5 bases). Germline V lookup: CDR1 GTSNPN, CDR2 SVGIG (reference sequence). This CDR3 is built from 17 residues. The CDR3 DNA is TGTGCCTGGAGTGTCCCAATACTGGGATCTGGGGCCAACGGCCTGACTTTC. Amino acid sequence: CAWSVPILGSGANGLTF.

This clone was observed a few times. V is TRBV9 and J is TRBJ2-2; D unclear. The CDR3 is 15 residues long. Per the germline V gene, CDR1 is SGDLS and CDR2 is YYNGEE. Trimming removed 0 bases at V and 5 bases at J, with 11 bases between. The CDR3 sequence is CASSVGAARTGELFF. CDR3 DNA: TGTGCCAGCAGCGTAGGGGCTGCACGGACCGGGGAGCTGTTTTTT.

CDR3 in DNA: TGTGCCAGCAGCCATTCGACAGGGGCCTATGGCTACACCTTC. Amino acid sequence: CASSHSTGAYGYTF. The chain is built from TRBV7-2 and TRBJ1-2; TRBD1 matches at 8 bases. V was pared by 5 bases and J by 4 bases, with 6 bases of the junction left unmatched. The CDR3 covers 14 residues. Germline loops: CDR1 SGHTA, CDR2 FQGNSA.

V gene TRBV4-1 combines with J gene TRBJ2-1; TRBD2 agrees at 13 bases. The CDR3 runs to 16 residues. V was pared by 1 base and J by 5 bases, with 2 bases of the junction left unmatched. Germline values: CDR1 MGHRA, CDR2 YSYEKL. The CDR3 spells CASSQVTSGGDNEQFF. The CDR3 coding sequence is TGCGCCAGCAGCCAAGTAACTAGCGGGGGGGACAATGAGCAGTTCTTC.

The rearrangement joins TRBV5-1 to TRBJ1-1, with 8 bases that match TRBD1. The V and J ends lost 0 bases and 1 base, in that order; junction bases with no gene match: 8. Per germline, CDR1 SGHRS and CDR2 YFSETQ. This CDR3 has 17 amino acids. CDR3 region: CASSLAGDRPRNTEAFF. Here the CDR3 DNA reads TGCGCCAGCAGCTTGGCAGGGGACAGGCCTAGGAACACTGAAGCTTTCTTT.

The chain combines TRBV18 with TRBJ2-7; no firm D call. The length of the CDR3 is 12 residues. Germline CDR1 KGHSH, CDR2 LQKENI. The V and J ends lost 2 bases and 3 bases respectively, with 5 bases between them. CDR3 residues: CASSPSVYEQYF. The CDR3 DNA is TGTGCCAGCTCACCATCTGTCTACGAGCAGTACTTC.

V usage is TRBV5-1 and J usage is TRBJ2-1, with 14 bases aligning to TRBD2. The germline V gene has CDR1 SGHRS and CDR2 YFSETQ. V dropped 0 bases and J dropped 4; count of bases not matched to a gene: 3. This CDR3 has 17 residues. CDR3 amino acids: CASSLGLAGGPYNEQFF. The DNA for the CDR3 is TGCGCCAGCAGCTTGGGACTAGCGGGAGGGCCTTACAATGAGCAGTTCTTC. Full variable domain (remainder filled in from reference TRBV5-1 and TRBJ2-1): KAGVTQTPRYLIKTRGQQVTLSCSPISGHRSVSWYQQTPGQGLQFLFEYFSETQRNKGNFPGRFSGRQFSNSRSEMNVSTLELGDSALYLCASSLGLAGGPYNEQFFGPGTRLTVL.

This clone was seen at least ten times. V is TRBV11-3 and J is TRBJ2-7, with a weak D call TRBD1 (6 bases). Germline-derived CDR1 and CDR2 are SGHNT and YENEEA. V lost 8 bases and J 2 bases, leaving 10 bases between the germline ends. The CDR3 is made up of 12 amino acids. This CDR3 is CASSQGTYEQYF. CDR3 coding DNA: TGTGCCAGCTCACAGGGTACCTACGAGCAGTACTTC.

V is TRBV10-3 and J is TRBJ1-1; 7 bases are shared with TRBD1. In germline, CDR1 is ENHRY, CDR2 SYGVKD. CDR3 length: 13 residues. The J segment lost 7 bases and the V segment lost 5 bases, leaving 7 bases of the junction unmatched. Here the CDR3 DNA reads TGTGCCATCAGTACCCGGGACAGCAATGAAGCTTTCTTT. This translates into CAISTRDSNEAFF.

The chain has TRBV6-6 and TRBJ2-2, with D maybe TRBD1 (5 bases). Germline V gene lookup returns CDR1 MNHNY and CDR2 SVGAGI (reference sequence). V gave up 8 bases and J gave up 4 bases, with 8 bases separating them. The CDR3 is 12 residues long. CDR3 sequence reads: CASAQGTGELFF. The CDR3 DNA is TGTGCCAGCGCCCAGGGCACCGGGGAGCTGTTTTTT.

As to this clone: Sequence at one end of the junction differs from germline and may be a read error. The chain carries TRBV9 and TRBJ2-1, with a possible D match to TRBD1 (6 bases). The CDR3 consists of 15 residues. CDR1 is SGDLS and CDR2 is YYNGEE in the germline V gene. The CDR3 here is CASSAPGQIYDEQFF. CDR3 DNA: TGTGCCAGCAGCGCTCCGGGACAAATCTACGATGAGCAGTTCTTC.